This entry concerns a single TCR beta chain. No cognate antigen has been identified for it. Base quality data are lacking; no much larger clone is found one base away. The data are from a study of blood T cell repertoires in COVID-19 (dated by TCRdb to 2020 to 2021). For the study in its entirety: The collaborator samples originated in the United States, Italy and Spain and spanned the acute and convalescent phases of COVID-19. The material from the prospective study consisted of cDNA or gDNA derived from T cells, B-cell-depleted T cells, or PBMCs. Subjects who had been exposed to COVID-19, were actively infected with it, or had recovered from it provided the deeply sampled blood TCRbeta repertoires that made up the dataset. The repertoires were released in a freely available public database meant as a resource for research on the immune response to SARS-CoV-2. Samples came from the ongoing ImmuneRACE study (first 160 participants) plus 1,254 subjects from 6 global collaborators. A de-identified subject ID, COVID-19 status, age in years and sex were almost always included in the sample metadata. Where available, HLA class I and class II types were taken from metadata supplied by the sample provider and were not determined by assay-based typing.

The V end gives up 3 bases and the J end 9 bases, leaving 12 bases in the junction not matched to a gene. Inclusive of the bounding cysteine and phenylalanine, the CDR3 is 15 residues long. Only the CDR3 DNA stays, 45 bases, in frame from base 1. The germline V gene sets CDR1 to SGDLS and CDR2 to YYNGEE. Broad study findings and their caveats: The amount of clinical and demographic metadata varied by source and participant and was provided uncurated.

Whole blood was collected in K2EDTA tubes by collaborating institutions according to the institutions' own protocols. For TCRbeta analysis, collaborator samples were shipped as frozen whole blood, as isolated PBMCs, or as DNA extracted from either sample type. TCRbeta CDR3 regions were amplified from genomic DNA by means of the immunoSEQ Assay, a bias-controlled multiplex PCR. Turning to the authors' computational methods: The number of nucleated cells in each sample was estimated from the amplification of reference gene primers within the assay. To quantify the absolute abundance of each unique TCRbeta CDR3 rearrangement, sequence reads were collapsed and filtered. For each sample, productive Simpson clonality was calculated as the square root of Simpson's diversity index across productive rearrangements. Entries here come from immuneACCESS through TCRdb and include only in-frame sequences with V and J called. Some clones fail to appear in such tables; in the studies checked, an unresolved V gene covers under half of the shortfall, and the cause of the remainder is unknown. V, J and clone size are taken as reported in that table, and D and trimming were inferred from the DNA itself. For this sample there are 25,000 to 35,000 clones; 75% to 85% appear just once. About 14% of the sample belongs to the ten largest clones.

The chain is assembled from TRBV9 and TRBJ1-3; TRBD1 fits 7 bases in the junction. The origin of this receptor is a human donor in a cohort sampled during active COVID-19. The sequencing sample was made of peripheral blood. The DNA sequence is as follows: TGTGCCAGCAGCGCCTATGGACAGGTCCGGGGCACCATATATTTT. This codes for CASSAYGQVRGTIYF.